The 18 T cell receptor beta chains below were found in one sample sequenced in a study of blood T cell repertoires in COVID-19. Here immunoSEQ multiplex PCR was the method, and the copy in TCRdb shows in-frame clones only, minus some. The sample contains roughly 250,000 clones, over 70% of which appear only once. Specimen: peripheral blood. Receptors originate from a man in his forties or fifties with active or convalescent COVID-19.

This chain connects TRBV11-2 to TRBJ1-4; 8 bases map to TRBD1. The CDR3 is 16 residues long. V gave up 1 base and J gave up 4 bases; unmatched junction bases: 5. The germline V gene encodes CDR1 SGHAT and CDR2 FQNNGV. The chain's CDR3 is CASSLARGRGNEKLFF. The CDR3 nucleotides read TGTGCCAGCAGCTTAGCCAGGGGGCGCGGTAATGAAAAACTGTTTTTT.

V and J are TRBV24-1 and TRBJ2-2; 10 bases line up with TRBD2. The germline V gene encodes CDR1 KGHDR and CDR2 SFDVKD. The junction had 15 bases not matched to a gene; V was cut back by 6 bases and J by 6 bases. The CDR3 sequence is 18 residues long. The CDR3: CATSPSNSLAGYPGELFF. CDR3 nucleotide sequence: TGTGCCACCAGTCCCAGCAACTCACTAGCGGGATATCCCGGGGAGCTGTTTTTT.

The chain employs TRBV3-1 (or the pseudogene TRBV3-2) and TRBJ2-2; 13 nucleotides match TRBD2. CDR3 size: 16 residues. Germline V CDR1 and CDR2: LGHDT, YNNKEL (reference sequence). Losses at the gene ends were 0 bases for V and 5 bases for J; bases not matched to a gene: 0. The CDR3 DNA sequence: TGTGCCAGCAGCCAAGAGGGACTAGCGGGGACCGGGGAGCTGTTTTTT. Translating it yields CASSQEGLAGTGELFF.

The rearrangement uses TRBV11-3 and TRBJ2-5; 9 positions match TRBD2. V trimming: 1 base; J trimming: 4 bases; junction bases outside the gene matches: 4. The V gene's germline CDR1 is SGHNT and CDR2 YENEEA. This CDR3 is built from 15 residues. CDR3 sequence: CASSLGSGGPETQYF. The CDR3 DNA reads TGTGCCAGCAGCTTAGGTAGCGGGGGCCCAGAGACCCAGTACTTC.

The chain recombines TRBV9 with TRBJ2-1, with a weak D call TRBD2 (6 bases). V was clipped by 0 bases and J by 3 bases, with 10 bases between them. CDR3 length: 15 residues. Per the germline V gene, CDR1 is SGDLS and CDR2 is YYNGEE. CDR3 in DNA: TGTGCCAGCAGCGTAGATTTAGCGGACTACAATGAGCAGTTCTTC. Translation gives CASSVDLADYNEQFF.

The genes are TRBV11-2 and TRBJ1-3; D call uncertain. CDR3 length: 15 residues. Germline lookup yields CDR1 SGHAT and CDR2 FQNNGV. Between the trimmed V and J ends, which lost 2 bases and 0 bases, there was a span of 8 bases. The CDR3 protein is CASSLTRSSGNTIYF. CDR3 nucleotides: TGTGCCAGCAGCTTAACCCGGTCCTCTGGAAACACCATATATTTT. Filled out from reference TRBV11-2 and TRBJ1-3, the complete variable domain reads EAGVAQSPRYKIIEKRQSVAFWCNPISGHATLYWYQQILGQGPKLLIQFQNNGVVDDSQLPKDRFSAERLKGVDSTLKIQPAKLEDSAVYLCASSLTRSSGNTIYFGEGSWLTVV.

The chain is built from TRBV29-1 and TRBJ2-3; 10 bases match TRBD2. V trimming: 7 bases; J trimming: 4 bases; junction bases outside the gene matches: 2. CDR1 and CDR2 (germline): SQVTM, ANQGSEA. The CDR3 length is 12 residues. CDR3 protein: CSAGLAADTQYF. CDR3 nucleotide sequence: TGCAGCGCCGGACTAGCGGCAGATACGCAGTATTTT.

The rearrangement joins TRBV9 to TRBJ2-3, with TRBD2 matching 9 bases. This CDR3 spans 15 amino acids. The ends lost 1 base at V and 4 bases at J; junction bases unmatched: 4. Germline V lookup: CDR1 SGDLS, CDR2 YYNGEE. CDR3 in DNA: TGTGCCAGCAGCGTATCCAGCGGGGGGTCAGATACGCAGTATTTT. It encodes CASSVSSGGSDTQYF.

CDR3 protein: CAFRGGSDLYGYTF. The CDR3 DNA reads TGTGCCTTCAGGGGCGGGAGTGACTTATATGGCTACACCTTC. The V gene is TRBV9, the J gene TRBJ1-2; D possibly corresponds to TRBD1 (6 bases). The CDR3 runs to 14 residues. Germline CDR1 reads SGDLS; CDR2 reads YYNGEE. Deletions cut 10 bases from V and 5 bases from J, with 21 bases between.

CDR3 nucleotides: TGTGCCAGCACCCTCGAGGTTCAGGGTTATGGCTACACCTTC. This codes for CASTLEVQGYGYTF. The gene calls are TRBV9 and TRBJ1-2, with TRBD1 as a possible D gene (5 bases). This CDR3 has 14 residues. CDR1 and CDR2 (germline): SGDLS, YYNGEE. Trimming shortened V by 6 bases and J by 5 bases, and 17 bases separated the two germline ends.

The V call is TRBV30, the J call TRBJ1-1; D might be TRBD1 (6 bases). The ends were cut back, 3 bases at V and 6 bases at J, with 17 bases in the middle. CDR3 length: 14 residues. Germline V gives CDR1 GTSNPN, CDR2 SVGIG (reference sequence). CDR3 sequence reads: CAWREQGPKAEAFF. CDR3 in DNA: TGTGCCTGGAGGGAACAGGGTCCTAAGGCTGAAGCTTTCTTT.

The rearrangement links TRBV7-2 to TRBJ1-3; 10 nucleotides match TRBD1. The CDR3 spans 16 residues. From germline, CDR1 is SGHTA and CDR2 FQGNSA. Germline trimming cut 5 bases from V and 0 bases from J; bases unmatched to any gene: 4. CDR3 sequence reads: CASSPDRGGSGNTIYF. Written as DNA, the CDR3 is TGTGCCAGCAGCCCGGACAGGGGGGGCTCTGGAAACACCATATATTTT.

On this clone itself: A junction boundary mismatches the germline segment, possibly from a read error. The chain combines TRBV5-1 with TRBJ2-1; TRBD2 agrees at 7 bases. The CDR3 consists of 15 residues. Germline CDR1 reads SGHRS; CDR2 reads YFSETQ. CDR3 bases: TGCGTCAGCAGCCCCCCGGCCCCGGGGGGTAATGAGCAGTTCTTC. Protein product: CVSSPPAPGGNEQFF.

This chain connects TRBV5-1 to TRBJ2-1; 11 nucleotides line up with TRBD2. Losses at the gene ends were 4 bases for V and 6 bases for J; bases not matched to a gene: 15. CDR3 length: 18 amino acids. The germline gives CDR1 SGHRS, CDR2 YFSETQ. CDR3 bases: TGCGCCAGCAGCCCTAACCTGGCTAGCGGGAGGATGCGCAATGAGCAGTTCTTC. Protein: CASSPNLASGRMRNEQFF.

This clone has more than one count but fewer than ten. This chain's CDR3 is CATSWTGGSGYTF. CDR3 coding DNA: TGTGCCACCTCCTGGACAGGGGGCTCTGGCTACACCTTC. The chain combines TRBV19 with TRBJ1-2; the match to TRBD1 covers 11 bases. The CDR3 runs 13 residues. Germline V gene lookup returns CDR1 LNHDA and CDR2 SQIVND (reference sequence). V shed 10 bases and J 7 bases; nucleotides not matched to a gene: 8.

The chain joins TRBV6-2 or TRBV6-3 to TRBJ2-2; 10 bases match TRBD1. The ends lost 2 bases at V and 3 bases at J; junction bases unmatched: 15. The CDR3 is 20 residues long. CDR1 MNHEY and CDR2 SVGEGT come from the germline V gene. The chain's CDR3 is CASSYSPNPTGGRDTGELFF. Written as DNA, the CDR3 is TGTGCCAGCAGTTACAGCCCCAACCCGACAGGGGGCAGGGACACCGGGGAGCTGTTTTTT.

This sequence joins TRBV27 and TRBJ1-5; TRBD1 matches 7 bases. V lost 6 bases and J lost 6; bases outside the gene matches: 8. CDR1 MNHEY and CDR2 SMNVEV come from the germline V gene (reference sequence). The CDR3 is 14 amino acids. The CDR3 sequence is CASRRQGEGQPQHF. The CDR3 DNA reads TGTGCCAGCAGACGACAGGGCGAGGGTCAGCCCCAGCATTTT.

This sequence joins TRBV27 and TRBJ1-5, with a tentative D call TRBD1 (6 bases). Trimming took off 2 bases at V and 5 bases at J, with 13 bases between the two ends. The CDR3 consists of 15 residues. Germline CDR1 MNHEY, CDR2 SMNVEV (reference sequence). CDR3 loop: CASSLAGAFDQPQHF. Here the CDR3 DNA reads TGTGCCAGCAGTTTAGCGGGGGCGTTTGATCAGCCCCAGCATTTT.